These 10 T cell receptor beta chains were sequenced from one sample in a study of immune evolution from preneoplasia to lung adenocarcinoma listed by TCRdb under 2021. Receptor libraries were prepared by the immunoSEQ multiplex PCR assay. The clones in this table, taken by TCRdb from immuneACCESS, are in-frame only. Not every clone is retained; where verified, under half of the shortfall comes from an unresolved V gene, and the cause of the rest is unknown. The sample records 3,800 or so clones, 60% to 75% of which are singletons. 10% of the sample is in the top ten clones. Sequenced: FFPE minimally invasive lung adenocarcinoma tissue. Reading the label with the study, this specimen's cell subset or site is: micro-invasive lung adenocarcinoma (MIA). These receptors all come from a person aged 60 to 80 with lung adenocarcinoma.

The gene calls are TRBV6-5 and TRBJ1-5, with 7 bases identical to TRBD1. There are 15 residues in the CDR3. J lost 7 bases, V lost 2 bases, and 8 bases had no gene match. Germline V gives CDR1 MNHEY, CDR2 SVGAGI. The CDR3 loop is CASSYTTGSDQPQHF. The CDR3 bases are TGTGCCAGCAGTTACACGACAGGGTCCGACCAGCCCCAGCATTTT.

This clone showed up just a few times. This chain joins TRBV7-6 and TRBJ1-1, with 7 bases identical to TRBD1. J was trimmed by 0 bases and V by 0 bases; bases with no gene match: 1. The CDR3 runs 15 residues. Germline V gene lookup returns CDR1 SGHVS and CDR2 FNYEAQ. Here the CDR3 reads CASSLADRLNTEAFF. The CDR3 bases are TGTGCCAGCAGCTTAGCGGACAGGCTGAACACTGAAGCTTTCTTT.

This sequence joins TRBV6-5 and TRBJ1-5, with TRBD1 identical over 8 bases. Trimming cost V 0 bases and J 5 bases; bases outside gene matches: 3. The germline CDR1 and CDR2 sequences are MNHEY and SVGAGI. The CDR3 length is 15 residues. The CDR3: CASSYSTGEDQPQHF. CDR3 bases: TGTGCCAGCAGTTACTCGACAGGGGAGGATCAGCCCCAGCATTTT.

The chain uses TRBV5-1 and TRBJ2-7; 10 bases are a match to TRBD1. V lost 1 base and J lost 4; bases outside the gene matches: 5. This CDR3 comprises 15 residues. From germline, CDR1 is SGHRS and CDR2 YFSETQ. The CDR3 DNA reads as TGCGCCAGCAGCTTGATGGACAGGGGGACGTACGAGCAGTACTTC. Encoded protein: CASSLMDRGTYEQYF.

This clone was counted once. The J gene is TRBJ2-2, the V gene TRBV28; perhaps TRBD1 as D (5 bases). Deletions cut 6 bases from V and 7 bases from J, with 15 bases between. The germline gives CDR1 MDHEN, CDR2 SYDVKM. This CDR3 is 14 amino acids long. The CDR3 sequence: CASRGEVLGGELFF. CDR3 coding DNA: TGTGCCAGCAGAGGGGAAGTTTTAGGCGGGGAGCTGTTTTTT.

The V call is TRBV20-1, the J call TRBJ1-5; D is possibly TRBD1 (6 bases). The CDR3 is 11 residues long. Germline-derived CDR1 and CDR2 are DFQATT and SNEGSKA (reference sequence). V was cut by 7 bases and J by 8 bases, with 12 bases left in between. As DNA, the CDR3 is TGCAGTGGGACAGAAGGGGAGCCCCAGCATTTT. Translated: CSGTEGEPQHF.

The chain uses TRBV10-1 and TRBJ1-5; TRBD1 aligns across 7 bases. From germline, CDR1 is WNHNN and CDR2 SYGVQD (reference sequence). CDR3 length: 16 amino acids. V lost 4 bases to trimming and J lost 5 bases; unmatched junction nucleotides: 11. CDR3 loop: CASSGKDRAGDQPQHF. CDR3 DNA sequence: TGCGCCAGCAGTGGGAAAGACAGGGCCGGGGATCAGCCCCAGCATTTT.

This clone was detected only once. This chain uses TRBV5-4 with TRBJ2-7, with TRBD2 as a possible D gene (6 bases). The CDR3 is 15 amino acids. Looked up from germline, CDR1 is SGHNT and CDR2 is YYREEE (reference sequence). The V end was cut by 0 bases, the J end by 6 bases, with 16 bases between. The CDR3 reads CASSLAGVGNFEQYF. In DNA, the CDR3 is TGTGCCAGCAGCTTGGCGGGAGTAGGTAACTTCGAGCAGTACTTC.

V is TRBV11-3 and J is TRBJ2-1, with D hard to call. The CDR3 spans 13 residues. The V gene lost 0 bases and the J gene lost 9 bases, with 9 bases spanning the gap. Germline-derived CDR1 and CDR2 are SGHNT and YENEEA. CDR3 sequence (DNA): TGTGCCAGCAGCTTAGAATCGGGCGGTGAGCAGTTCTTC. Protein product: CASSLESGGEQFF.

This chain connects TRBV12-5 to TRBJ1-1, with D uncertain. This CDR3 is built from 14 residues. Trimming took off 1 base at V and 0 bases at J, with 6 bases between the two ends. Germline-derived CDR1 and CDR2 are LGHNT and FRNRAP. This CDR3 is CASGLAPLNTEAFF. CDR3 in DNA: TGTGCTAGTGGTTTGGCACCCTTGAACACTGAAGCTTTCTTT.